This T cell receptor (beta chain) appears in the sequencing data of a study of cytomegalovirus exposure and HLA in healthy donors. Study-wide points: Sequencing likely generated an artifact that appeared as a cluster of highly shared sequence variants. In a later analysis, HLA-associated TCR beta chains were more clonally expanded than equally common others.

CDR1 is SNHLY, CDR2 FYNNEI, per germline. Trimming removed 6 bases at V and 8 bases at J, with 16 bases between. The CDR3 is 13 residues long. About this clone itself: Its antigen is not identified.

PCR employed 60 Vbeta and 13 Jbeta primers. Original methodology: In a later analysis, of 79 million or so unique beta chains, about 12 million appeared in at least two donors. Assay: immunoSEQ multiplex PCR; the TCRdb copy retains only in-frame clones and omits some. Clonal size and the V and J genes are those of that table, whereas D and trimming came from the DNA. This repertoire shows approximately 100,000 clones, approximately 76% found once; its top ten account for about 5.4%. Healthy bone marrow donors supplied every sample. The chain links TRBV2 to TRBJ1-1; D is uncertain. Sequenced: PBMCs. This TCR was recovered from a woman younger than 30 in good health and CMV-seropositive. In DNA form, the CDR3 reads TGTGCCAGCAGGGGGAGCCAGGACGTCGAAGCTTTCTTT. It is translated as CASRGSQDVEAFF. Full variable domain (rest looked up from reference TRBV2 and TRBJ1-1): EPEVTQTPSHQVTQMGQEVILRCVPISNHLYFYWYRQILGQKVEFLVSFYNNEISEKSEIFDDQFSVERPDGSNFTLKIRSTKLEDSAMYFCASRGSQDVEAFFGQGTRLTVV.